The present TCR beta chain was sequenced within a study of STAT5B mutations in CD4+ large granular lymphocyte leukemia. In the authors' methods: Productive clonotypes were detectable down to 2.59 x 10-5 frequency. This table comes from immunoSEQ multiplex PCR, and its TCRdb copy is limited to in-frame clones, with some not included. The V and J calls and clone size come from that table; D and trimming were worked out from the DNA. The sample comprises approximately 31,000 clones, about two thirds of which are singletons, and roughly 1% rests with the top ten. This CDR3 has 15 amino acids. The V gene's germline CDR1 is SGHTA and CDR2 FQGNSA. Trimming took 7 bases from V and 4 from J, leaving 19 bases between them.

The material sequenced was CD4+ T cells from blood buffy coats. The source of this sequence is a human donor in good health. The genes are TRBV7-2 and TRBJ1-2; no definite D call. The CDR3 DNA reads TGTGCCAGCACTCCCCATCAGGTTCCGAGCTATGGCTACACCTTC. The encoded protein is CASTPHQVPSYGYTF.